This T cell receptor beta chain was sequenced during a study of shared clonotypes between healthy human individuals. In the original processing: Sequence data from immunoSEQ were junction-only and lacked quality scores; consequently, filtering differed. Repertoires were generated with immunoSEQ multiplex PCR, while TCRdb's copy carries only in-frame clones and drops some. D and trimming come from the DNA, and the V and J calls and clone size come from that table. Here the sample spans approximately 1.5 million clones, less than 99% being singletons. This clone showed up just once. Its antigen remains unknown. Study-level points and caveats: Generation of non-shared clonotypes was less probable than generation of clonotypes shared by all four donors.

The ends were cut back, 1 base at V and 7 bases at J, with 13 bases in the middle. CDR3 length: 14 amino acids. Per germline, CDR1 SEHNR and CDR2 FQNEAQ (reference sequence). The chain combines TRBV7-9 with TRBJ1-2; perhaps TRBD1 as D (5 bases). The source material was naive CD4+ T cells sorted from blood. Subset reported: CD45RA+ positively selected. The origin of this receptor is a man between 25 and 39 years old in good health. The CDR3 region has the DNA TGTGCCAGCAGCTTAGAGTCAGGGATTTTTGGCTACACCTTC. Amino acids: CASSLESGIFGYTF. Filled out from reference TRBV7-9 and TRBJ1-2, the complete variable domain reads DTGVSQNPRHKITKRGQNVTFRCDPISEHNRLYWYRQTLGQGPEFLTYFQNEAQLEKSRLLSDRFSAERPKGSFSTLEIQRTEQGDSAMYLCASSLESGIFGYTFGSGTRLTVV.